This passage covers 27 T cell receptor beta chains from one sample sequenced in a study of human T cells and chemical hapten exposure. TCRdb recomputed calls from the RACE reads with MiXCR, one row per CDR3 protein. The sample includes tens of thousands of distinct CDR3 sequences, around 12% of them seen just once. The time point was: pre-sensitization, week 0. The treatment denotes: therapeutic diphenylcyclopropenone sensitization with weekly scalp DPC. The sequencing here drew on whole blood, taken in connection with sensitization to the hapten diphenylcyclopropenone (DPC). The receptor source for this set is a woman aged 25 to 39 with alopecia areata. Some clones in this sample may be carry-over from other donors' samples.

This clonotype was detected many times. J is TRBJ2-2 and V is TRBV7-9; possible D gene TRBD2, 6 bases. V gave up 10 bases and J gave up 4 bases, with 16 bases separating them. This CDR3 has 14 residues. Germline lookup yields CDR1 SEHNR and CDR2 FQNEAQ (reference sequence). This CDR3 is CATKRAELTGELFF. The CDR3, as DNA: TGTGCCACGAAGCGGGCGGAACTCACCGGGGAGCTGTTTTTT. The whole variable domain, filled in from reference TRBV7-9 and TRBJ2-2, reads DTGVSQNPRHKITKRGQNVTFRCDPISEHNRLYWYRQTLGQGPEFLTYFQNEAQLEKSRLLSDRFSAERPKGSFSTLEIQRTEQGDSAMYLCATKRAELTGELFFGEGSRLTVL.

This clonotype was counted only a few times. The genes are TRBV7-6 and TRBJ2-1; D possibly uses TRBD1 or TRBD2 (5 bases each). Looked up from germline, CDR1 is SGHVS and CDR2 is FNYEAQ. Trimming took off 0 bases at V and 5 bases at J, with 11 bases between the two ends. The CDR3 consists of 15 residues. The CDR3 DNA sequence: TGTGCCAGCAGCTTAGCGAGGGCACAGGACAATGAGCAGTTCTTC. Residues: CASSLARAQDNEQFF.

Regarding this clonotype: The junction departs from germline at one end; a sequencing error may be responsible. V and J are TRBV30 and TRBJ2-7; 9 bases match TRBD1. The length of the CDR3 is 11 residues. The germline V gene has CDR1 GTSNPN and CDR2 SVGIG (reference sequence). CDR3 DNA sequence: TGTGCCTGGAGTAGACAGGGGGAGTCCCACTTC. It specifies CAWSRQGESHF.

This clonotype was counted many times. The V call is TRBV20-1, the J call TRBJ2-3; 7 bases map to TRBD2. CDR3 length: 14 amino acids. Trimming took 3 bases from V and 6 from J; bases not matched to a gene: 9. Germline V lookup: CDR1 DFQATT, CDR2 SNEGSKA (reference sequence). CDR3 amino acids: CSARSSGLRDTQYF. The DNA of the CDR3 is TGCAGTGCTAGGTCTAGCGGTCTCCGGGATACGCAGTATTTT.

The CDR3 reads CASSAASNQETQYF. The CDR3, as DNA: TGTGCCAGCAGCGCCGCGTCAAATCAAGAGACCCAGTACTTC. V gene TRBV9 combines with J gene TRBJ2-5; D is ambiguous. The CDR3 length is 14 residues. V lost 3 bases and J 2 bases, leaving 11 bases between the germline ends. Germline assignment: CDR1 SGDLS and CDR2 YYNGEE.

This clonotype was picked up many times. The chain is built from TRBV12-3 or TRBV12-4 and TRBJ1-3; the D gene is possibly TRBD1 (5 bases). V was trimmed by 2 bases and J by 2 bases, leaving 7 bases between them. CDR3 length: 14 amino acids. The CDR3 spells CASSLKGTGNTIYF. For the CDR3, the DNA is TGTGCCAGCAGTTTAAAGGGGACTGGAAACACCATATATTTT.

This clonotype was observed at least ten times. The chain couples TRBV28 to TRBJ1-2, with no clear D. V was cut by 6 bases and J by 4 bases, with 18 bases left in between. This CDR3 spans 15 amino acids. In germline, CDR1 is MDHEN, CDR2 SYDVKM. Written as DNA, the CDR3 is TGTGCCAGCAGAAGACTTAGCCAGTCCATCTATGGCTACACCTTC. It encodes CASRRLSQSIYGYTF.

This clonotype was recorded many times. The chain couples TRBV6-2 or TRBV6-3 to TRBJ1-1; 7 positions match TRBD1. Per germline, CDR1 MNHEY and CDR2 SVGEGT. There are 15 residues in the CDR3. Trimming cost V 6 bases and J 8 bases; bases outside gene matches: 15. CDR3 residues: CASRTGGGGSPEAFF. DNA of the CDR3: TGTGCCAGCAGGACCGGAGGGGGCGGCTCTCCGGAAGCTTTCTTT.

This clonotype was seen more than once but under ten times. The CDR3 sequence: CASSQRASGRGNEQFF. In DNA, the CDR3 is TGTGCCAGCAGCCAACGAGCGAGCGGGAGAGGGAATGAGCAGTTCTTC. This sequence joins TRBV11-2 and TRBJ2-1, with 8 bases that match TRBD2. Germline V gene sequence: CDR1 SGHAT, CDR2 FQNNGV. CDR3 length: 16 residues. V lost 5 bases and J lost 7; bases outside the gene matches: 13.

This sequence joins TRBV4-3 and TRBJ2-7, with a weak D call TRBD1 (6 bases). Trimming stripped 0 bases from V and 6 bases from J, with 15 bases between. The CDR3 runs to 15 residues. Germline V CDR1 and CDR2: LGHNA, YSLEER. The CDR3 reads CASSQDTGKSGEQYF. The DNA for the CDR3 is TGCGCCAGCAGCCAAGATACAGGGAAGTCGGGCGAGCAGTACTTC.

The chain joins TRBV20-1 to TRBJ1-1, with 9 bases aligning to TRBD1. V lost 5 bases and J lost 1; bases outside the gene matches: 8. CDR3 length: 15 residues. Germline assignment: CDR1 DFQATT and CDR2 SNEGSKA (reference sequence). The CDR3 spells CSARQGGARNTEAFF. The CDR3 nucleotides are TGCAGTGCTCGACAGGGGGGAGCGCGGAACACTGAAGCTTTCTTT.

There are many counts of this clonotype. V usage is TRBV5-8 and J usage is TRBJ1-2, with a possible D match to TRBD1 (6 bases). The germline V gene has CDR1 SGHTS and CDR2 YDEGEE. The CDR3 extends over 14 amino acids. Between the trimmed V and J ends, which lost 3 bases and 4 bases, there was a span of 13 bases. The CDR3 protein is CASSSGQSLYGYTF. DNA for the CDR3: TGTGCCAGCAGCTCAGGACAGTCCCTCTATGGCTACACCTTC.

This clonotype was counted only a few times. The genes are TRBV28 and TRBJ1-6, with D possibly being TRBD1 (6 bases). Germline-derived CDR1 and CDR2 are MDHEN and SYDVKM. Trimming removed 5 bases from V and 9 bases from J, with 14 bases in between. The CDR3 runs 14 residues. CDR3 in amino acids: CASSHRVGGSPLHF. CDR3 DNA sequence: TGTGCCAGCAGTCACAGGGTAGGCGGTTCACCCCTCCACTTT.

There are a few counts of this clonotype. The J gene is TRBJ2-7, the V gene TRBV20-1, with D tentatively TRBD1 (5 bases). Germline V lookup: CDR1 DFQATT, CDR2 SNEGSKA (reference sequence). This CDR3 comprises 13 residues. V lost 6 bases to trimming and J lost 3 bases, with 15 bases between them. CDR3 region: CSAAREIDYEQYF. The CDR3 DNA is TGCAGTGCCGCCAGGGAAATTGACTACGAGCAGTACTTC.

This clonotype was counted at least ten times. The chain carries TRBV28 and TRBJ2-4; D is perhaps TRBD1 (7 bases). V was shortened by 5 bases and J by 0 bases, with 20 bases between the two germline ends. CDR3 length equals 18 residues. Per germline, CDR1 MDHEN and CDR2 SYDVKM. CDR3 sequence reads: CASSPRGQNTLAKNIQYF. The CDR3, as DNA: TGTGCCAGCAGTCCGCGGGGACAGAATACTTTAGCCAAAAACATTCAGTACTTC.

The genes are TRBV28 and TRBJ1-6, with D perhaps matching TRBD1 (5 bases). V was clipped by 5 bases and J by 2 bases, with 7 bases between them. The CDR3 has 14 amino acids. CDR1 and CDR2 (germline): MDHEN, SYDVKM. DNA of the CDR3: TGTGCCAGCAGTGCAGGGCCCTATAATTCACCCCTCCACTTT. This encodes CASSAGPYNSPLHF.

This clonotype was observed a few times. The CDR3 DNA is TGTGCCAGCGGGGGAACCTTTTCCCAAGAGACCCAGTACTTC. Its translation is CASGGTFSQETQYF. The rearrangement uses TRBV6-2 or TRBV6-3 and TRBJ2-5, with D perhaps being TRBD1 or TRBD2 (5 bases each). Germline V gene data show CDR1 as MNHEY and CDR2 as SVGEGT. CDR3 length equals 14 residues. Trimming removed 8 bases from V and 1 base from J, with 14 bases in between.

V usage is TRBV20-1 and J usage is TRBJ2-5; D is possibly TRBD1 (6 bases). Trimming took off 6 bases at V and 2 bases at J, with 19 bases between the two ends. CDR1 and CDR2 (germline): DFQATT, SNEGSKA (reference sequence). This CDR3 is 15 amino acids long. The CDR3 coding sequence is TGCAGTGCGGGGATTGGACAGTCAATTCAAGAGACCCAGTACTTC. It encodes CSAGIGQSIQETQYF.

V and J are TRBV27 and TRBJ2-7; 8 nucleotides align to TRBD1. This CDR3 is 15 amino acids long. V trimming: 3 bases; J trimming: 4 bases; junction bases outside the gene matches: 8. CDR1 MNHEY and CDR2 SMNVEV come from the germline V gene (reference sequence). CDR3 bases: TGTGCCAGCAGTTTTATGTCCAGGGGGCAGTACGAGCAGTACTTC. It encodes CASSFMSRGQYEQYF.

The chain carries TRBV20-1 and TRBJ1-5; 8 bases align to TRBD1. The CDR3 contains 15 residues. CDR1 DFQATT and CDR2 SNEGSKA come from the germline V gene (reference sequence). Trimming took 6 bases from V and 0 from J; bases not matched to a gene: 7. The CDR3 region has the DNA TGCAGTGCCCTGACAGGGGTTTATAGCAATCAGCCCCAGCATTTT. Its translation is CSALTGVYSNQPQHF.

This clonotype has more than one count but fewer than ten. This CDR3 is CASSLDLSPETQYF. The CDR3, as DNA: TGTGCCAGCAGCTTGGACCTCTCCCCGGAGACCCAGTACTTC. The chain is built from TRBV5-4 and TRBJ2-5, with no clear D. Germline lookup yields CDR1 SGHNT and CDR2 YYREEE (reference sequence). This CDR3 is 14 amino acids long. The V end was cut by 0 bases, the J end by 5 bases, with 11 bases between.

V gene TRBV4-2 combines with J gene TRBJ2-1; D is uncertain. This CDR3 comprises 15 residues. Germline V gene data show CDR1 as LGHNA and CDR2 as YNFKEQ. The V and J ends lost 1 base and 4 bases respectively, with 11 bases between them. The CDR3 is CASSQGTQKYNEQFF. The DNA for the CDR3 is TGTGCCAGCAGCCAAGGCACCCAAAAATACAATGAGCAGTTCTTC.

The chain uses TRBV6-4 and TRBJ2-3; D is unresolved. V lost 1 base, J lost 0 bases, and 14 bases lay in between. This CDR3 is built from 17 residues. Looked up from germline, CDR1 is MRHNA and CDR2 is SNTAGT. As DNA, the CDR3 is TGTGCCAGCAGTGACTTATGTGCGGCCACTAGCACAGATACGCAGTATTTT. It yields the protein CASSDLCAATSTDTQYF.

This clonotype was recorded at least ten times. V gene TRBV27 combines with J gene TRBJ1-2; the match to TRBD1 covers 8 bases. Germline CDR1 is MNHEY and CDR2 is SMNVEV (reference sequence). Trimming cost V 8 bases and J 4 bases; bases outside gene matches: 18. The CDR3 runs 17 residues. The CDR3 reads CASAPSHPDRELYGYTF. The CDR3 DNA is TGTGCCAGCGCCCCTTCCCACCCGGACAGGGAGCTCTATGGCTACACCTTC.

Many counts were recorded for this clonotype. This chain joins TRBV2 and TRBJ2-1, with D uncertain. Germline V gene data show CDR1 as SNHLY and CDR2 as FYNNEI. The V and J ends lost 5 bases and 3 bases respectively, with 2 bases between them. The length of the CDR3 is 11 residues. The CDR3, as DNA: TGTGCCAGCAGTAACTACAATGAGCAGTTCTTC. It encodes CASSNYNEQFF.

This clonotype was observed at least ten times. This chain's CDR3 is CSVDSNPTEAFF. CDR3 in DNA: TGCAGCGTTGACTCTAACCCAACTGAAGCTTTCTTT. The rearrangement joins TRBV29-1 to TRBJ1-1, with D uncertain. Germline V gene data show CDR1 as SQVTM and CDR2 as ANQGSEA. This CDR3 has 12 amino acids. V was trimmed by 3 bases and J by 5 bases, leaving 10 bases between them.

This chain joins TRBV11-2 and TRBJ2-5; 12 positions agree with TRBD2. J gave up 4 bases and V 3 bases, and 6 bases lay outside the gene matches. CDR1 is SGHAT and CDR2 is FQNNGV in the germline V gene. CDR3 size: 16 residues. CDR3 DNA sequence: TGTGCCAGCAGCTTCTGGACTAGCGGGACCTTAGAGACCCAGTACTTC. Encoded protein: CASSFWTSGTLETQYF.